Listed below are T cell receptor beta chains from one sample, sequenced in a study of blood T cells in healthy people across ages. TCRdb ran MiXCR on the 5' RACE reads and lists one entry per CDR3 protein. Here the sample spans about 720,000 distinct CDR3 sequences, more than 20% being singletons. The data also belong to a second study, concerning T cells of mothers and their children.

Sequencing used blood. The receptors come from a boy younger than 18 in good health. Each CDR3 is given with its conserved first and last residue. The order of the fields is V gene, J gene, CDR3 protein.

V: TRBV4-1
J: TRBJ2-7
CDR3: CASSPRDRYEQYF

V: TRBV20-1
J: TRBJ1-1
CDR3: CSATGAANTEAFF

V: TRBV4-1
J: TRBJ2-3
CDR3: CASSPRGFGESTDTQYF

V: TRBV9
J: TRBJ1-4
CDR3: CASSVGTFGSATNEKLFF

V: TRBV25-1
J: TRBJ1-2
CDR3: CASSYDQFGGYTF

V: TRBV14
J: TRBJ2-1
CDR3: CASSRAGTDNNEQFF

V: TRBV29-1
J: TRBJ1-1
CDR3: CSVPGWNTEAFF

V: TRBV27
J: TRBJ2-4
CDR3: CARRTSQRGQGKNIQYF

V: TRBV5-1
J: TRBJ2-5
CDR3: CASSLGLGAGETQYF

V: TRBV29-1
J: TRBJ1-2
CDR3: CSVEEGQDNYGYTF

V: TRBV4-2
J: TRBJ2-3
CDR3: CASSPTVAGTDTQYF

V: TRBV5-6
J: TRBJ2-6
CDR3: CASSLGVFHEPSGANVLTF

V: TRBV6-2/TRBV6-3
J: TRBJ2-3
CDR3: CASSGGPDTQYF

V: TRBV24-1
J: .
CDR3: CATSEGLAGRTYNEQFF

V: TRBV29-1
J: TRBJ2-5
CDR3: CSVDKGEETQYF

V: TRBV10-3
J: .
CDR3: CAISGTPNEQFF

V: TRBV5-1
J: TRBJ2-3
CDR3: CASSWGPRGGNTDTQYF

V: TRBV5-5
J: TRBJ1-4
CDR3: CASTLGGLTNEKLFF

V: TRBV28
J: TRBJ2-5
CDR3: CASSSSSPGAETQYF

V: TRBV9
J: TRBJ1-3
CDR3: CASSEGGRSGNTIYF

V: TRBV29-1
J: TRBJ2-7
CDR3: CSVVGSAYEQYF

V: TRBV9
J: TRBJ2-1
CDR3: CASSAKGAGEYNEQFF

V: TRBV25-1
J: .
CDR3: CASSDNRGLSYEQYF

V: TRBV28
J: TRBJ2-2
CDR3: CASSSRAGVTGELFF

V: TRBV20-1
J: TRBJ2-5
CDR3: CSARDGAGGPGRAQYF

V: TRBV5-1
J: TRBJ2-1
CDR3: CASSLFSGGLRSYNEQFF

V: TRBV29-1
J: TRBJ1-4
CDR3: CSVGGVLEKKLFF

V: TRBV15
J: TRBJ2-2
CDR3: CATSRTGGTNTGELFF

V: TRBV15
J: TRBJ2-5
CDR3: CATSREWRGRETQYF

V: TRBV11-2
J: TRBJ2-3
CDR3: CASSLIRLDTQYF

V: TRBV27
J: TRBJ2-3
CDR3: CASSPPLAGGQITDTQYF

V: TRBV5-1
J: TRBJ2-3
CDR3: CASSLGRLGTDTQYF

V: TRBV6-5
J: TRBJ1-1
CDR3: CASSYFQGPTEAFF

V: TRBV20-1
J: TRBJ2-5
CDR3: CSARWPARETQYF

V: TRBV7-2
J: TRBJ2-2
CDR3: CASSLLGPRNTGELFF

V: TRBV18
J: TRBJ1-1
CDR3: CASSPTNTGRTEAFF

V: TRBV24-1
J: TRBJ2-2
CDR3: CATSDTGGLFF

V: TRBV20-1
J: TRBJ2-1
CDR3: CSARTGHSYNEQFF

V: TRBV15
J: TRBJ1-1
CDR3: CATRLGRLNTEAFF

V: TRBV6-2/TRBV6-3
J: TRBJ2-2
CDR3: CASRSLASWGPGELFF

V: TRBV20-1
J: TRBJ2-1
CDR3: CSATTTGGGPTYNEQFF

V: TRBV5-1
J: TRBJ2-1
CDR3: CASSPESHSYNEQFF

V: TRBV12-3/TRBV12-4
J: TRBJ2-3
CDR3: CASSFPGGRDTQYF

V: TRBV4-3
J: TRBJ2-1
CDR3: CASSQGSGYNEQFF

V: TRBV7-9
J: TRBJ2-5
CDR3: CASSFSTGGRETQYF

V: TRBV7-2
J: TRBJ1-2
CDR3: CASSLAVAVYGYTF

V: TRBV7-8
J: TRBJ2-7
CDR3: CASSLASDRPYEQYF

V: TRBV7-2
J: TRBJ1-6
CDR3: CASSLIGQGGSPLHF

V: TRBV7-9
J: TRBJ1-2
CDR3: CASSLGLDRDYGYTF

V: TRBV20-1
J: TRBJ1-6
CDR3: CSADRPLHF

V: TRBV29-1
J: TRBJ1-2
CDR3: CSVADRFGGYTF

V: TRBV28
J: TRBJ1-5
CDR3: CASSLPRVGNQPQHF

V: TRBV5-1
J: TRBJ2-2
CDR3: CASSLGRGTGELFF

V: TRBV28
J: TRBJ2-6
CDR3: CASSSINRGGSKGSGANVLTF

V: TRBV3-1
J: TRBJ1-1
CDR3: CASSQDPNRGNTEAFF

V: TRBV6-2/TRBV6-3
J: TRBJ1-1
CDR3: CASTEGTMMNTEAFF

V: TRBV4-3
J: TRBJ2-7
CDR3: CASSPSGREGEQYF

V: TRBV29-1
J: .
CDR3: CSVYEGAETQYF

V: TRBV27
J: TRBJ2-5
CDR3: CASSLSPGIQETQYF

V: TRBV12-3/TRBV12-4
J: TRBJ2-3
CDR3: CASSAGGDTDTQYF